These T cell receptor beta chains were read from a single sample in a study of molecular identifiers for immune sequencing clone quantification. One entry per CDR3 protein results from TCRdb running MiXCR on the PCR reads. The data hold some 650,000 distinct CDR3 sequences, with approximately 20% observed a single time. The specimen sequenced was naive CD8+ T cells from blood, with Jurkat cell RNA spiked in. These receptors came from a human donor in good health. Some libraries in this study had Jurkat cell RNA spiked in. Both conserved end residues are part of each CDR3. The D gene is left open where the match is weak. The size field is filled for only some rows; it gives once, few, many or a size class.

CDR3 protein: CASSFRGRGLDTQYF
CDR3 DNA: TGTGCCAGCAGCTTTCGAGGGAGAGGGCTGGATACGCAGTATTTT
V gene: TRBV11-2
D gene: -
clone size: many
J gene: TRBJ2-3

CDR3 protein: CASSSVTGGPVEQYF
CDR3 DNA: TGTGCCAGCAGTTCAGTTACGGGAGGGCCGGTAGAGCAGTACTTC
V gene: TRBV28
D gene: TRBD2
clone size: many
J gene: TRBJ2-7

CDR3 protein: CASSELRTAYEQYF
CDR3 DNA: TGTGCCAGCAGTGAGTTGAGGACAGCCTACGAGCAGTACTTC
V gene: TRBV2
D gene: -
clone size: many
J gene: TRBJ2-7

CDR3 protein: CASSYSLGTYEQYF
CDR3 DNA: TGTGCCAGCAGTTACTCGTTAGGGACCTACGAGCAGTACTTC
V gene: TRBV6-6
D gene: -
clone size: many
J gene: TRBJ2-7

CDR3 protein: CASSWGGGTDTQYF
CDR3 DNA: TGTGCCAGCAGTTGGGGGGGGGGCACAGATACGCAGTATTTT
V gene: TRBV27
D gene: TRBD2
clone size: few
J gene: TRBJ2-3

CDR3 protein: CASSSTWVETQYF
CDR3 DNA: TGTGCCAGCAGTTCTACCTGGGTTGAGACCCAGTACTTC
V gene: TRBV27
D gene: -
clone size: many
J gene: TRBJ2-5

CDR3 protein: CASSPVMTAEAFF
CDR3 DNA: TGCGCCAGCAGCCCCGTAATGACAGCTGAAGCTTTCTTT
V gene: TRBV4-1
D gene: -
clone size: many
J gene: TRBJ1-1

CDR3 protein: CASSPGPSSSEQYF
CDR3 DNA: TGCGCCAGCAGTCCGGGACCTAGCTCCTCCGAGCAGTACTTC
V gene: TRBV4-1
D gene: -
clone size: -
J gene: TRBJ2-7

CDR3 protein: CASTSRQGVNNEQFF
CDR3 DNA: TGTGCCAGCACTTCGAGGCAGGGGGTCAACAATGAGCAGTTCTTC
V gene: TRBV7-9
D gene: TRBD1
clone size: -
J gene: TRBJ2-1

CDR3 protein: CASSLEGGRAGEQFF
CDR3 DNA: TGTGCCAGCAGTTTAGAAGGCGGGAGGGCCGGTGAGCAGTTCTTC
V gene: TRBV12-3/TRBV12-4
D gene: TRBD2
clone size: -
J gene: TRBJ2-1

CDR3 protein: CATSDHDRVGANVLTF
CDR3 DNA: TGTGCCACCAGTGACCATGACAGGGTTGGGGCCAACGTCCTGACTTTC
V gene: TRBV24-1
D gene: TRBD1
clone size: -
J gene: TRBJ2-6

CDR3 protein: CATTGPGVGNEQFF
CDR3 DNA: TGTGCCACCACCGGACCCGGCGTTGGCAATGAGCAGTTCTTC
V gene: TRBV24-1
D gene: -
clone size: -
J gene: TRBJ2-1

CDR3 protein: CASSLIAVNSNQPQHF
CDR3 DNA: TGTGCCAGCAGTTTAATCGCAGTCAATAGCAATCAGCCCCAGCATTTT
V gene: TRBV27
D gene: -
clone size: many
J gene: TRBJ1-5

CDR3 protein: CASSPGEGQETQYF
CDR3 DNA: TGTGCCAGCAGCCCCGGGGAGGGGCAAGAGACCCAGTACTTC
V gene: TRBV4-2
D gene: TRBD2
clone size: many
J gene: TRBJ2-5

CDR3 protein: CASSTPAAEREANEQFF
CDR3 DNA: TGTGCCAGCAGTACCCCCGCGGCGGAGCGGGAGGCCAATGAGCAGTTCTTC
V gene: TRBV28
D gene: TRBD2
clone size: -
J gene: TRBJ2-1

CDR3 protein: CASSYSWGSNQPQHF
CDR3 DNA: TGTGCCAGCAGTTACTCGTGGGGTAGCAATCAGCCCCAGCATTTT
V gene: TRBV6-5
D gene: -
clone size: -
J gene: TRBJ1-5

CDR3 protein: CASSDSVQSEQYF
CDR3 DNA: TGTGCCAGCAGCGATTCCGTACAAAGCGAGCAGTACTTC
V gene: TRBV7-6
D gene: -
clone size: few
J gene: TRBJ2-7

CDR3 protein: CASSLGRGSSYEQYF
CDR3 DNA: TGCGCCAGCAGTTTAGGTAGGGGAAGCTCCTACGAGCAGTACTTC
V gene: TRBV5-4
D gene: -
clone size: many
J gene: TRBJ2-7

CDR3 protein: CSARGTSGMNIYYEQYF
CDR3 DNA: TGCAGTGCTAGAGGGACTAGCGGGATGAATATCTACTACGAGCAGTACTTC
V gene: TRBV20-1
D gene: TRBD2
clone size: few
J gene: TRBJ2-7

CDR3 protein: CASVGPRDSSTDTQYF
CDR3 DNA: TGTGCCAGCGTGGGCCCCCGGGACTCAAGCACAGATACGCAGTATTTT
V gene: TRBV28
D gene: -
clone size: many
J gene: TRBJ2-3

CDR3 protein: CASSHEVGLGLGTQYF
CDR3 DNA: TGTGCCAGCAGCCATGAGGTGGGACTAGGGCTGGGTACGCAGTATTTT
V gene: TRBV4-2
D gene: TRBD2
clone size: many
J gene: TRBJ2-3

CDR3 protein: CASSPKRGGAGNFNEQFF
CDR3 DNA: TGTGCCAGCAGCCCTAAGAGGGGGGGGGCCGGGAACTTCAATGAGCAGTTCTTC
V gene: TRBV14
D gene: -
clone size: -
J gene: TRBJ2-1

CDR3 protein: CASSLGDRGKNEQFF
CDR3 DNA: TGTGCCAGCAGCTTAGGGGACAGGGGGAAGAATGAGCAGTTCTTC
V gene: TRBV7-9
D gene: TRBD1
clone size: many
J gene: TRBJ2-1

CDR3 protein: CASSQDSGSLTDTQYF
CDR3 DNA: TGTGCCAGCAGCCAAGATTCAGGATCACTCACAGATACGCAGTATTTT
V gene: TRBV3-1
D gene: -
clone size: few
J gene: TRBJ2-3

CDR3 protein: CASSSSTAPNEQFF
CDR3 DNA: TGTGCCAGCAGCTCGTCGACAGCCCCCAATGAGCAGTTCTTC
V gene: TRBV9
D gene: -
clone size: -
J gene: TRBJ2-1

CDR3 protein: CASSSEPELDRTGGELFF
CDR3 DNA: TGTGCCAGCAGCTCAGAACCAGAGCTGGATAGAACGGGCGGGGAGCTGTTTTTT
V gene: TRBV7-6
D gene: -
clone size: few
J gene: TRBJ2-2

CDR3 protein: CATSDPQGYRTDTQYF
CDR3 DNA: TGTGCCACCAGTGATCCGCAGGGATATCGCACAGATACGCAGTATTTT
V gene: TRBV24-1
D gene: -
clone size: few
J gene: TRBJ2-3

CDR3 protein: CASSLKGDVNEKLFF
CDR3 DNA: TGCGCCAGCAGCTTGAAGGGAGACGTTAATGAAAAACTGTTTTTT
V gene: TRBV5-1
D gene: -
clone size: many
J gene: TRBJ1-4

CDR3 protein: CASSLQTGGYTEAFF
CDR3 DNA: TGTGCCAGCAGCCTACAAACAGGGGGCTACACTGAAGCTTTCTTT
V gene: TRBV7-8
D gene: TRBD1
clone size: many
J gene: TRBJ1-1

CDR3 protein: CASMTGSYEQYF
CDR3 DNA: TGTGCCAGCATGACAGGGTCCTACGAGCAGTACTTC
V gene: TRBV28
D gene: TRBD1
clone size: many
J gene: TRBJ2-7

CDR3 protein: CSAAGIVSYNEQFF
CDR3 DNA: TGCAGTGCTGCGGGGATTGTCTCCTACAATGAGCAGTTCTTC
V gene: TRBV20-1
D gene: -
clone size: -
J gene: TRBJ2-1

CDR3 protein: CASRTGDPGYEQYF
CDR3 DNA: TGTGCCAGCAGGACCGGGGACCCCGGGTACGAGCAGTACTTC
V gene: TRBV28
D gene: -
clone size: many
J gene: TRBJ2-7

CDR3 protein: CASSLVLDYEQYF
CDR3 DNA: TGTGCCAGCAGCTTAGTACTAGACTACGAGCAGTACTTC
V gene: TRBV11-2
D gene: -
clone size: many
J gene: TRBJ2-7

CDR3 protein: CASSLAVAASSYNEQFF
CDR3 DNA: TGTGCCAGCAGCTTAGCGGTCGCAGCCAGCTCCTACAATGAGCAGTTCTTC
V gene: TRBV7-9
D gene: -
clone size: once
J gene: TRBJ2-1

CDR3 protein: CSARDSGLAGINEQFF
CDR3 DNA: TGCAGTGCTAGAGATTCCGGACTAGCGGGAATTAATGAGCAGTTCTTC
V gene: TRBV20-1
D gene: TRBD2
clone size: many
J gene: TRBJ2-1

CDR3 protein: CASSELRQGGHEQYF
CDR3 DNA: TGTGCCAGCAGTGAACTAAGGCAGGGAGGACACGAGCAGTACTTC
V gene: TRBV6-1
D gene: -
clone size: -
J gene: TRBJ2-7

CDR3 protein: CASSARGGQGEQYF
CDR3 DNA: TGTGCCAGCAGCGCGAGGGGTGGACAGGGCGAGCAGTACTTC
V gene: TRBV7-6
D gene: TRBD1
clone size: many
J gene: TRBJ2-7

CDR3 protein: CASSGVTNQPQHF
CDR3 DNA: TGTGCCAGCAGCGGGGTTACCAATCAGCCCCAGCATTTT
V gene: TRBV28
D gene: -
clone size: few
J gene: TRBJ1-5

CDR3 protein: CASSPRDRYEQYF
CDR3 DNA: TGTGCCAGCAGCCCAAGGGACCGTTACGAGCAGTACTTC
V gene: TRBV4-2
D gene: -
clone size: many
J gene: TRBJ2-7

CDR3 protein: CASSFRGLSEAFF
CDR3 DNA: TGTGCCAGCAGTTTCCGGGGACTATCTGAAGCTTTCTTT
V gene: TRBV28
D gene: -
clone size: -
J gene: TRBJ1-1

CDR3 protein: CASSPSQGPYEQYF
CDR3 DNA: TGTGCCAGCAGCCCATCCCAGGGTCCCTACGAGCAGTACTTC
V gene: TRBV13
D gene: -
clone size: -
J gene: TRBJ2-7

CDR3 protein: CASSLGGRGSGNTIYF
CDR3 DNA: TGCGCCAGCAGCTTGGGTGGCAGGGGCTCTGGAAACACCATATATTTT
V gene: TRBV5-1
D gene: -
clone size: few
J gene: TRBJ1-3

CDR3 protein: CSARYVAGTGGAGVLTF
CDR3 DNA: TGCAGTGCTAGATATGTCGCCGGGACAGGGGGCGCAGGCGTCCTGACTTTC
V gene: TRBV20-1
D gene: TRBD1
clone size: many
J gene: TRBJ2-6

CDR3 protein: CAWSPREEEQYF
CDR3 DNA: TGTGCCTGGAGCCCCAGGGAGGAGGAGCAGTACTTC
V gene: TRBV30
D gene: -
clone size: -
J gene: TRBJ2-7

CDR3 protein: CASSQAWDKEGTQYF
CDR3 DNA: TGTGCCAGCAGCCAAGCCTGGGACAAGGAGGGGACCCAGTACTTC
V gene: TRBV3-1
D gene: -
clone size: many
J gene: TRBJ2-5

CDR3 protein: CATAGQSQTGELFF
CDR3 DNA: TGTGCCACCGCCGGACAGAGTCAAACCGGGGAGCTGTTTTTT
V gene: TRBV24-1
D gene: -
clone size: -
J gene: TRBJ2-2

CDR3 protein: CASSLVSGAYEAFF
CDR3 DNA: TGTGCCAGCAGCTTAGTGAGCGGGGCTTATGAAGCTTTCTTT
V gene: TRBV11-2
D gene: -
clone size: many
J gene: TRBJ1-1

CDR3 protein: CASSLRGVNSYEQYF
CDR3 DNA: TGTGCCAGCAGTTTACGGGGGGTTAACTCCTACGAGCAGTACTTC
V gene: TRBV28
D gene: TRBD2
clone size: few
J gene: TRBJ2-7

CDR3 protein: CASSQDYSTSREDTQYF
CDR3 DNA: TGTGCCAGCAGCCAAGATTACTCAACCTCACGGGAAGATACGCAGTATTTT
V gene: TRBV3-1
D gene: -
clone size: many
J gene: TRBJ2-3

CDR3 protein: CASSTYTDTQYF
CDR3 DNA: TGTGCCAGCAGCACATACACAGATACGCAGTATTTT
V gene: TRBV19
D gene: -
clone size: many
J gene: TRBJ2-3

CDR3 protein: CASSPQWREGPDTQYF
CDR3 DNA: TGTGCCAGCAGCCCCCAATGGCGGGAGGGCCCAGATACGCAGTATTTT
V gene: TRBV7-3
D gene: TRBD2
clone size: -
J gene: TRBJ2-3

CDR3 protein: CASSLATGDTQYF
CDR3 DNA: TGTGCCAGCAGCTTAGCGACCGGGGATACGCAGTATTTT
V gene: TRBV7-6
D gene: -
clone size: few
J gene: TRBJ2-3

CDR3 protein: CASSQEGAWNYGYTF
CDR3 DNA: TGTGCCAGCAGCCAAGAAGGGGCTTGGAACTATGGCTACACCTTC
V gene: TRBV3-1
D gene: -
clone size: many
J gene: TRBJ1-2

CDR3 protein: CASSPWGGTDTQYF
CDR3 DNA: TGTGCCAGCAGCCCCTGGGGCGGCACAGATACGCAGTATTTT
V gene: TRBV12-3/TRBV12-4
D gene: -
clone size: few
J gene: TRBJ2-3

CDR3 protein: CASSYTGGQPQHF
CDR3 DNA: TGTGCCAGCAGTTACACCGGGGGTCAGCCCCAGCATTTT
V gene: TRBV6-5
D gene: -
clone size: many
J gene: TRBJ1-5

CDR3 protein: CASSVALGTGRNEQFF
CDR3 DNA: TGTGCCAGCAGCGTAGCTTTAGGGACAGGGCGCAATGAGCAGTTCTTC
V gene: TRBV9
D gene: TRBD1
clone size: -
J gene: TRBJ2-1

CDR3 protein: CAWSVFPNTEAFF
CDR3 DNA: TGTGCCTGGAGTGTTTTTCCGAACACTGAAGCTTTCTTT
V gene: TRBV30
D gene: -
clone size: many
J gene: TRBJ1-1